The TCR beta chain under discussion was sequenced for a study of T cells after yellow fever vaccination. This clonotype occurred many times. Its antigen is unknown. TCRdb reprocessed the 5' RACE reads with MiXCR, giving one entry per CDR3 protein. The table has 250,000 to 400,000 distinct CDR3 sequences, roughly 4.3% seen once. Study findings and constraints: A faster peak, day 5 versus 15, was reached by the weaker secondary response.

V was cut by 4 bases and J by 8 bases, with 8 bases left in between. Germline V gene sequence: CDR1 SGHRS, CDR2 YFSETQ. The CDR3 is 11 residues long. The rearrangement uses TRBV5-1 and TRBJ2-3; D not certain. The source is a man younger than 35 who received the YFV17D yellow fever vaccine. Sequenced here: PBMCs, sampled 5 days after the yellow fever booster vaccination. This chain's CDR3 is CASSLLSTQYF. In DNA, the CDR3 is TGCGCCAGCAGCCTACTATCTACGCAGTATTTT.